Given below is one T cell receptor (beta chain) in context. It has no known antigen specificity. It has no much larger one-base neighbor in the sample; base qualities were not kept. These data belong to a study of identical twins (dated by TCRdb to about 2016). Context from the whole study: To test whether fetal clonotypes persist, this study deep-sequenced TCR alpha and beta repertoires from monozygotic twins, from unrelated adults of various ages, and from cord blood. To rule out contamination, replicate twin experiments were performed at different times with different library preparation protocols. The investigation overall reported the following: In beta out-of-frame sequences, excess twin sharing was weaker, because having fewer shared sequences lowered the signal-to-noise ratio. Invariant T cells such as MAIT and iNKT could partly confound zero-insertion analyses, although diverse VJ usage argued against such confounding for most clonotypes. Fewer insertions were carried by abundant cord blood beta clonotypes, a similar but weaker trend appeared in young adult naive repertoires, and no such trend appeared in memory repertoires. Compared with coincidental sharing between unrelated individuals, out-of-frame TCR alpha sequences shared between twins had an excess of sequences with low generation probability. In monozygotic twins, out-of-frame TCR alpha sharing was systematically underestimated by recombination models, although the models agreed with sharing between unrelated individuals. Because the same donors could not be followed over many years, the conclusions relied on cross-sectional statistical analysis.

The library was obtained by 5' RACE. The instrument given in TCRdb is Illumina HiSeq 2000. Template switching added a universal primer binding site, and the final cDNA carried a unique molecular identifier that allowed TCR cDNA molecules to be counted accurately. Specific primers in the conserved constant-segment region were used to synthesize first-strand cDNA for TCR alpha and beta chains. To control for contamination, every cDNA library carried two barcodes: a SMART-Mk sample barcode plus Illumina barcodes. TruSeq adapter sequences, together with Illumina sample barcodes, were added in two successive PCR steps. The Illumina HiSeq platform was used with custom primers to sequence TCR alpha and beta cDNA libraries. The study's own analysis went as follows. MiGEC processed the raw reads to extract unique molecular identifiers, while MiXCR was used to determine the CDR3 positions. For each individual, recombination models were inferred using an EM algorithm with the repgenHMM and IGoR tools. Shared clonotypes were analyzed with the tcR package in R, and sharing was normalized by the product of cloneset sizes. To study raw recombination without the effects of thymic and clonal selection, out-of-frame nonproductive sequences were analyzed. TCRdb trimmed public reads at Q25 via fastp, called clones via MiXCR and kept in-frame beta chains. All rows with the same CDR3 protein become a single entry with the most common DNA and genes. TCRdb, rather than the study authors, made the V and J calls. The sample table shows under 450,000 distinct CDR3 sequences, and about 18% are seen once. Less than 15% of the sample is held by the ten biggest clonotypes.

Spanning cysteine to phenylalanine, the CDR3 consists of 14 amino acids. Of all the DNA, just the CDR3 is kept, 42 bases in frame from base 1. V is pared back by 4 bases and J by 6 bases, with 16 bases lying between the germline termini. Based on the germline V gene, the CDR1 and CDR2 sequences are ENHRY and SYGVKD. Every donor was a healthy Caucasian. Three unrelated non-twin adults were also sequenced: a male aged 18 to 30, a male aged 50 to 59 and a female aged 50 to 59. Miltenyi CD45RO+ enrichment and human naive T-cell isolation kits were used to isolate memory (CD45RO+) and naive T cells from PBMC.

Rearrangement joined TRBV10-3 to TRBJ2-7, with a weak D call of TRBD2 (5 bases match). This TCR was sampled from a man aged 50 to 59 in good health. The sequenced sample was naive T cells sorted from blood. The sample's cell subset or site label is to be understood as: cells isolated with a human naive T-cell isolation kit. The CDR3 region: CAISVTGIGPEQYF. The nucleotide sequence is TGTGCCATCAGTGTAACCGGGATCGGTCCCGAGCAGTACTTC.